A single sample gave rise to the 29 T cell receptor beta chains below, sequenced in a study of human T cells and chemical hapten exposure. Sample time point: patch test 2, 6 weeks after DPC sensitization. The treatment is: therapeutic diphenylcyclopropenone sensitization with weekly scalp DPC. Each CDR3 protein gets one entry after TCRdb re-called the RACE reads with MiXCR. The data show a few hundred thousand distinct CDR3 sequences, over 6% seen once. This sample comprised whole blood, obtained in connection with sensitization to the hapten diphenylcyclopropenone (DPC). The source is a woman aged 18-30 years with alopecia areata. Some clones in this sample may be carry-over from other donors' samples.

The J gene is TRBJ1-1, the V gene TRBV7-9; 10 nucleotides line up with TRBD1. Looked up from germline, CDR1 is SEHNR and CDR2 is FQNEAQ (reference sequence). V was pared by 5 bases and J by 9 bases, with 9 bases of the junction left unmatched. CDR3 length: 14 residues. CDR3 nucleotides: TGTGCCAGCAGCATCAACGGACAGGGGGGAAAAGCTTTCTTT. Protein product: CASSINGQGGKAFF.

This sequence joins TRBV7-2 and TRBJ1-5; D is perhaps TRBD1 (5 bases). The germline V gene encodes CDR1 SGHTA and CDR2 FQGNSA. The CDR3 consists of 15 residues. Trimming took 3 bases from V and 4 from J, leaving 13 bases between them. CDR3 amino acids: CASSFSSWGNQPQHF. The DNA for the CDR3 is TGTGCCAGCAGCTTTTCCTCTTGGGGGAATCAGCCCCAGCATTTT.

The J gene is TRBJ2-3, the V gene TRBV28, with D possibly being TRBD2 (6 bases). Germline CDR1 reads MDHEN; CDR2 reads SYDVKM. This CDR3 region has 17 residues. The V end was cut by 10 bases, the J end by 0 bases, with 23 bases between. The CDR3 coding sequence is TGTGCCACCGAGTTTAGGGAGGCTAGCGCAAGCACAGATACGCAGTATTTT. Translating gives CATEFREASASTDTQYF.

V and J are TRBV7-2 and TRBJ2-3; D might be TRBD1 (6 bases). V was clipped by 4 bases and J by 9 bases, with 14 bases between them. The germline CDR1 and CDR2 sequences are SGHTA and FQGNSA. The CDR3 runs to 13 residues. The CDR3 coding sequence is TGTGCCAGCAGCTCCCCAGGGGTTGGAACGCAGTATTTT. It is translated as CASSSPGVGTQYF.

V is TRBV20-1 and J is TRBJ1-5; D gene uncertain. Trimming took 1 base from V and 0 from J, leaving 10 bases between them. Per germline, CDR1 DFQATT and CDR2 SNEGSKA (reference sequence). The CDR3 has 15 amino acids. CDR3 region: CSARAPQTSNQPQHF. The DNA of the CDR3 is TGCAGTGCTAGAGCCCCACAGACTAGCAATCAGCCCCAGCATTTT.

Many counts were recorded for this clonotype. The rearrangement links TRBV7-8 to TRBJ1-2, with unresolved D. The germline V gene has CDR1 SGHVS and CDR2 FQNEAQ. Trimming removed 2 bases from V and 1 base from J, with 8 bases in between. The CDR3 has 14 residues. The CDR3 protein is CASSLNSYNYGYTF. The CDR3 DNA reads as TGTGCCAGCAGCTTAAACAGCTATAACTATGGCTACACCTTC.

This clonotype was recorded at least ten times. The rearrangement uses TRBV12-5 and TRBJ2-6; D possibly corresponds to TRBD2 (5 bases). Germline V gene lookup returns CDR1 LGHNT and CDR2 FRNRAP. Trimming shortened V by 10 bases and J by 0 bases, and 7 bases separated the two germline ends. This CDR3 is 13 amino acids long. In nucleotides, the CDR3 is TGTGCTACTGCGGGCTCTGGGGCCAACGTCCTGACTTTC. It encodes CATAGSGANVLTF.

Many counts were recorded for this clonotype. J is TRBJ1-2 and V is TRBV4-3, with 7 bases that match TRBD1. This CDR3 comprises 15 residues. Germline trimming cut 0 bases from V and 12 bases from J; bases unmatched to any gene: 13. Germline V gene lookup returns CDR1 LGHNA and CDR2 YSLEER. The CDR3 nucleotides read TGCGCCAGCAGCCAAGATTTCGGGACAGCCTTTCCCCACACCTTC. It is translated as CASSQDFGTAFPHTF.

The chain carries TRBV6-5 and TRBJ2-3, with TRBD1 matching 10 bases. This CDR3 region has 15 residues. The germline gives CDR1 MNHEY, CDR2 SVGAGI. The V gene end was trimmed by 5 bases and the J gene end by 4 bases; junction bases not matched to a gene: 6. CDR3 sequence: CASSKGQGFSDTQYF. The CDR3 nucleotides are TGTGCCAGCAGTAAGGGACAGGGGTTTTCAGATACGCAGTATTTT.

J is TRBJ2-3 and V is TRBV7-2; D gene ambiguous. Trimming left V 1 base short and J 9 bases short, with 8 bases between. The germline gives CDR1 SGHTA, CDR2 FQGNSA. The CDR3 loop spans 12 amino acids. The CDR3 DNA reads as TGTGCCAGCAGCTTAGTAGAAAGGACGCAGTATTTT. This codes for CASSLVERTQYF.

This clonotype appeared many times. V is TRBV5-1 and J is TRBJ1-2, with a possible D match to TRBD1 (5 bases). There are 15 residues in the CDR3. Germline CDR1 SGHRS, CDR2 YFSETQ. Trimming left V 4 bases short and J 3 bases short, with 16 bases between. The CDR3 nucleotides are TGCGCCAGCAGCGCGGGCAGGGCGGGAGACTATGGCTACACCTTC. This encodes CASSAGRAGDYGYTF.

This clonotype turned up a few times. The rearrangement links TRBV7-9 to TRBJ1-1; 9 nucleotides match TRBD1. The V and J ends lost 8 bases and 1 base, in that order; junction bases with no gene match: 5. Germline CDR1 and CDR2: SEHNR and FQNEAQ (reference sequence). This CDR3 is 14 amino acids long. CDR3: CASEDRGPNTEAFF. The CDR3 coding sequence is TGTGCCAGCGAGGACAGGGGACCGAACACTGAAGCTTTCTTT.

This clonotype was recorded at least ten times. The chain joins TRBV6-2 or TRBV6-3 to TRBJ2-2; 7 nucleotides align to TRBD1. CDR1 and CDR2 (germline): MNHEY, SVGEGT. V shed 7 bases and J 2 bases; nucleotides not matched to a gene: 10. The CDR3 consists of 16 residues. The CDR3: CASIPPDRVNTGELFF. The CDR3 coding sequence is TGTGCCAGCATCCCTCCCGACAGGGTAAACACCGGGGAGCTGTTTTTT.

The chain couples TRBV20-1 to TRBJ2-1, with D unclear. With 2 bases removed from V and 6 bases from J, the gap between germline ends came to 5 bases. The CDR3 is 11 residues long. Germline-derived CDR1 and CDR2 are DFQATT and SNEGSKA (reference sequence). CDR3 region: CSARLINEQFF. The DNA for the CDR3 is TGCAGTGCTAGATTAATCAATGAGCAGTTCTTC.

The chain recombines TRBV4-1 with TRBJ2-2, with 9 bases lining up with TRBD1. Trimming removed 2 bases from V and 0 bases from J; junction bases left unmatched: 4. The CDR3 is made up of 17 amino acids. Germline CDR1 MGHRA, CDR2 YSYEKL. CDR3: CASSQPRDRANTGELFF. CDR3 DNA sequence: TGCGCCAGCAGCCAACCCCGGGACAGGGCGAACACCGGGGAGCTGTTTTTT.

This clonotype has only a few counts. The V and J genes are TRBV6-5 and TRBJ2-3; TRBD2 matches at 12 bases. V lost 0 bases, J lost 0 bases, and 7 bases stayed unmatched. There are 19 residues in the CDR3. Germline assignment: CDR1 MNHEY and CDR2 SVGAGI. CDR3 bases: TGTGCCAGCAGTTACTCGACGTCTGGGACTAGCGGGAGCACAGATACGCAGTATTTT. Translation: CASSYSTSGTSGSTDTQYF.

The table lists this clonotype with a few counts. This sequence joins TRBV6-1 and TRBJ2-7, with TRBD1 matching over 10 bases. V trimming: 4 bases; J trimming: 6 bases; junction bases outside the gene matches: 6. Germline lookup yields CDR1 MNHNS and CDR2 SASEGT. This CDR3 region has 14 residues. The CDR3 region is CASSADRGWLEQYF. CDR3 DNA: TGTGCCAGCAGTGCGGACAGGGGGTGGCTCGAGCAGTACTTC.

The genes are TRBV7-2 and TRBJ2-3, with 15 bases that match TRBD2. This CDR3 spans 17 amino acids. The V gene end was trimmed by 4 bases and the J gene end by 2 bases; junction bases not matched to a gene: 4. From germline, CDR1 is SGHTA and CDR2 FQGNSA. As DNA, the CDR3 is TGTGCCAGCAGCTCCCGGACTAGCGGGGGGGCCACAGATACGCAGTATTTT. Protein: CASSSRTSGGATDTQYF.

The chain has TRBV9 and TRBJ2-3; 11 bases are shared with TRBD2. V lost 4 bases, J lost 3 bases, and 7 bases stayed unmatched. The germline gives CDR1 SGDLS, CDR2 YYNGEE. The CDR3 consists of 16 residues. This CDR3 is CASSLRSGGATDTQYF. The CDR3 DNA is TGTGCCAGCAGCTTACGTAGCGGGGGGGCGACAGATACGCAGTATTTT.

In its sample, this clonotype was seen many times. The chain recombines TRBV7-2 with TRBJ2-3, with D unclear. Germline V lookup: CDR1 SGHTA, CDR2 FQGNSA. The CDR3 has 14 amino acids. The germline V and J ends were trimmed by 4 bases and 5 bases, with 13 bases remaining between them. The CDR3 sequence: CASSSRLVRDTQYF. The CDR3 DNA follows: TGTGCCAGCAGCTCAAGACTGGTAAGAGATACGCAGTATTTT.

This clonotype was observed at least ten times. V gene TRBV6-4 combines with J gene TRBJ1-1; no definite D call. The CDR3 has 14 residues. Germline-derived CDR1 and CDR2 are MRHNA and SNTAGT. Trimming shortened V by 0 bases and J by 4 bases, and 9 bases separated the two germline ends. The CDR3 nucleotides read TGTGCCAGCAGTGACTCGATTTGGTCCACTGAAGCTTTCTTT. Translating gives CASSDSIWSTEAFF.

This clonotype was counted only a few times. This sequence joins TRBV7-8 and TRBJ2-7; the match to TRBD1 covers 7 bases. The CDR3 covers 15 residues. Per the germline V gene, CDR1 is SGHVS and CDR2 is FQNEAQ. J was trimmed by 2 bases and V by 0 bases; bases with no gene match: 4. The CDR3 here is CASSLAQGKAYEQYF. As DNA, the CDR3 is TGTGCCAGCAGCTTAGCACAGGGGAAAGCCTACGAGCAGTACTTC.

Written as DNA, the CDR3 is TGTGCCAGCAGCCCTCATTCGAGCTCCTACGAGCAGTACTTC. Translation: CASSPHSSSYEQYF. V and J are TRBV5-4 and TRBJ2-7; no clear D gene. The CDR3 runs 14 residues. The V end lost 4 bases, the J end lost 0 bases, and 11 bases lay between the germline ends. Germline loops: CDR1 SGHNT, CDR2 YYREEE (reference sequence). Drawing the rest from reference TRBV5-4 and TRBJ2-7, the complete variable domain is ETGVTQSPTHLIKTRGQQVTLRCSSQSGHNTVSWYQQALGQGPQFIFQYYREEENGRGNFPPRFSGLQFPNYSSELNVNALELDDSALYLCASSPHSSSYEQYFGPGTRLTVT.

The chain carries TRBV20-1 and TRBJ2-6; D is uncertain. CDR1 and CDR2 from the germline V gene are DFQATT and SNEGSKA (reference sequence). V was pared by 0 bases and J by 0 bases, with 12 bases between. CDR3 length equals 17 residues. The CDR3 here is CSARDGPTYSGANVLTF. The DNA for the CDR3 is TGCAGTGCTAGAGATGGGCCTACGTACTCTGGGGCCAACGTCCTGACTTTC.

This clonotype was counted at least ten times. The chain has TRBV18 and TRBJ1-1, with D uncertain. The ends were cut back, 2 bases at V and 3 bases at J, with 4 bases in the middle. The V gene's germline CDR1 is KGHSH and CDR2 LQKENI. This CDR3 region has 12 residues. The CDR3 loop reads CASSPGDTEAFF. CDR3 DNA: TGTGCCAGCTCACCAGGGGACACTGAAGCTTTCTTT.

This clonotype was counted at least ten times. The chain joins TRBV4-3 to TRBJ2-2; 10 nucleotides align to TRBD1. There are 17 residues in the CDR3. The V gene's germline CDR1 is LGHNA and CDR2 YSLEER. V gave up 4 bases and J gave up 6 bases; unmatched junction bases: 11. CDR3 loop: CASSRLWTGGRSGELFF. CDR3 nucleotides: TGCGCCAGCAGCCGCCTTTGGACAGGGGGGCGATCCGGGGAGCTGTTTTTT.

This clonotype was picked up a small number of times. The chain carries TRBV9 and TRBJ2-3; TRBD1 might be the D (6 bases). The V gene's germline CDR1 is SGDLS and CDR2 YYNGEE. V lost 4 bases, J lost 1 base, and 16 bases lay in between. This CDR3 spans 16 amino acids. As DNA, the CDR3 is TGTGCCAGCAGCCTTGAGGGACACTCCCGCACAGATACGCAGTATTTT. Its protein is CASSLEGHSRTDTQYF.

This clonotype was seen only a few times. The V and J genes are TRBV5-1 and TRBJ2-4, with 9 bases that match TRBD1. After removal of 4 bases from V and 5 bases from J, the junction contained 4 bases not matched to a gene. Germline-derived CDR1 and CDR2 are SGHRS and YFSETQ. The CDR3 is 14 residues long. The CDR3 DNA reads TGCGCCAGCAGCCCCGGGACAGGGCAAAACATTCAGTACTTC. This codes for CASSPGTGQNIQYF.

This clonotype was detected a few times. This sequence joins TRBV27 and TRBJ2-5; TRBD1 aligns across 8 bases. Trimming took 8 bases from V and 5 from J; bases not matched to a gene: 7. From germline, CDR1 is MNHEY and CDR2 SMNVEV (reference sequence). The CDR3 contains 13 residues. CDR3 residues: CASSIQGAETQYF. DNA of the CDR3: TGTGCCAGCTCAATCCAGGGGGCCGAGACCCAGTACTTC.